A selection of T cell receptor beta chains follows, all from one sample in a study of blood T cell repertoires in COVID-19. Assay: immunoSEQ multiplex PCR; the TCRdb copy retains only in-frame clones and omits some. The table lists about 260,000 clones, over 75% of them singletons. The sequenced sample consisted of peripheral blood. These receptors were obtained from a woman aged 50 to 60 with acute or convalescent COVID-19. Each CDR3 is given with its conserved first and last residue. D genes are given only for firm matches. Expanded clones get a size class; other rows say once, few or many, or leave the size out.

clone size,J gene,V gene,D gene,CDR3 DNA,CDR3 protein
.,TRBJ1-6,TRBV18,TRBD1,TGTGCCAGCTCACCGGGGACAGCCTTAAGTTCACCCCTCCACTTT,CASSPGTALSSPLHF
.,TRBJ2-2,TRBV27,.,TGTGCCAGCAGTTCCAGGGGTGGAGTCGGGGAGCTGTTTTTT,CASSSRGGVGELFF
.,TRBJ2-1,TRBV27,TRBD2,TGTGCCAGCAGTCTCGGACTAGCGGGAGCGGAGCAGTTCTTC,CASSLGLAGAEQFF
.,TRBJ1-4,TRBV6-1,TRBD1,TGTGCCAGCAGTGCGACCGGACAGGGTCGTATGACAACTAATGAAAAACTGTTTTTT,CASSATGQGRMTTNEKLFF
.,TRBJ2-1,TRBV5-1,TRBD2,TGCGCCAGCAGCTTGTTCCCTAGCGGGAGGACGAGCTCCTACAATGAGCAGTTCTTC,CASSLFPSGRTSSYNEQFF
.,TRBJ1-5,TRBV27,.,TGTGCCAGCAGTTTCCCGGGAAGCAATCAGCCCCAGCATTTT,CASSFPGSNQPQHF
.,TRBJ1-5,TRBV27,.,TGTGCCAGCAGTTTAAATGCAGGCGATGGGCCCCAGCATTTT,CASSLNAGDGPQHF
.,TRBJ2-1,TRBV19,TRBD2,TGTGCCAGTACCCAACCTAGGGCGGGAGGACACAATGAGCAGTTCTTC,CASTQPRAGGHNEQFF
.,TRBJ1-1,TRBV24-1,.,TGTGCCACCAGTGGCGCGGCAGGGGTGAACACTGAAGCTTTCTTT,CATSGAAGVNTEAFF
.,TRBJ2-7,TRBV4-3,TRBD1,TGCGCCAGCAGCCAAGGCCGAACCGGGACAGGGGACTACGAGCAGTACTTC,CASSQGRTGTGDYEQYF
once,TRBJ1-4,TRBV5-5,.,TGTGCCAGCAGCTTGGGTGTATCAACTAATGAAAAACTGTTTTTT,CASSLGVSTNEKLFF